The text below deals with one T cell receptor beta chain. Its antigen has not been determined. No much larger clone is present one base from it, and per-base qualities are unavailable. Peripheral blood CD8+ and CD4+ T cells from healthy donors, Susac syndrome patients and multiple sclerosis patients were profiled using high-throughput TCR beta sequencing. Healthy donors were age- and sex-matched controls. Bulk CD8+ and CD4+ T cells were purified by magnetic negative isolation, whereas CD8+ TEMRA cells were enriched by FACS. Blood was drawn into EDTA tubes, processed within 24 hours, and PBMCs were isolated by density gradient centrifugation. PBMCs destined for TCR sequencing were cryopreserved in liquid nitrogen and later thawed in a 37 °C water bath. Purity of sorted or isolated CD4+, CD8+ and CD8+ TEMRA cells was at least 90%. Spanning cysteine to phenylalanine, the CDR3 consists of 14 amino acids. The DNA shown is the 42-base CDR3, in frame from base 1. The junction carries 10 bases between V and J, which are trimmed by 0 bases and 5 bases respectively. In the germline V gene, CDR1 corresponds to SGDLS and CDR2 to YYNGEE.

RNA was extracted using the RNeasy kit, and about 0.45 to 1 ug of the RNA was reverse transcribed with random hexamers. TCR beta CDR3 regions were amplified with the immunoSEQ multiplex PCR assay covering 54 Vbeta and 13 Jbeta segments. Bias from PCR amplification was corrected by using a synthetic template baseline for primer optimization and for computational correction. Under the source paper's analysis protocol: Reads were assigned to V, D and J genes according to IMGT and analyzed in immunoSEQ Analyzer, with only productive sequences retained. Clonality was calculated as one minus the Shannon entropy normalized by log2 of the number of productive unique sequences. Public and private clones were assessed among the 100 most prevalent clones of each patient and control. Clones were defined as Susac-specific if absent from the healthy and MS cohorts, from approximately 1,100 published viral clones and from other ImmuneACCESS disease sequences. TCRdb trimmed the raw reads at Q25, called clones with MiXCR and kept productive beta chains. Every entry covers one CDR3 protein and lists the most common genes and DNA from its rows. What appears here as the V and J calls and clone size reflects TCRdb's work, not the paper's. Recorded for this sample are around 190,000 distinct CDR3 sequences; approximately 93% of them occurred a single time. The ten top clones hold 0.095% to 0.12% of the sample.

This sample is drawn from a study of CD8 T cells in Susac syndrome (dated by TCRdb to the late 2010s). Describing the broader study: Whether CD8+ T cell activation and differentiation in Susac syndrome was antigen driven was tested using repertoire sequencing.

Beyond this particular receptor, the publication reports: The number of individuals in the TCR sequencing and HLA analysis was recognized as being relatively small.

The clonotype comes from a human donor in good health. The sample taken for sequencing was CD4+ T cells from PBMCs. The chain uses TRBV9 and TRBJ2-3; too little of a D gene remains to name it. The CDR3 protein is CASSVGQQQDTQYF. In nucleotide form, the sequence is TGTGCCAGCAGCGTAGGTCAGCAGCAAGATACGCAGTATTTT. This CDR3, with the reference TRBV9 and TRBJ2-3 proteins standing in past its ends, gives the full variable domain DSGVTQTPKHLITATGQRVTLRCSPRSGDLSVYWYQQSLDQGLQFLIQYYNGEERAKGNILERFSAQQFPDLHSELNLSSLELGDSALYFCASSVGQQQDTQYFGPGTRLTVL.